A selection of T cell receptor beta chains follows, all from one sample in a study of neurological immune-mediated disorders. TCRdb reprocessed the 5' RACE reads via MiXCR and lists one record per CDR3 protein. This table has fewer than 50,000 distinct CDR3 sequences, over 8.5% appearing once. The sequenced sample consisted of PBMCs. These receptors all stem from a man between 60 and 70 years old with HTLV-1-associated myelopathy (HAM/TSP). CDR3s include the opening cysteine and the closing phenylalanine or tryptophan. The D gene is left open where the match is weak. Some rows mark clone size as missing; the rest say once, few, many or name a class of expanded clone.

v_call	j_call	clone_size	d_call	cdr3_length	cdr3_nt	cdr3_aa
TRBV5-1	TRBJ2-3	NA	NA	16	TGCGCCAGCAGCCTCGCGGGACAGTTTCCGACAGATACGCAGTATTTT	CASSLAGQFPTDTQYF
TRBV4-1	TRBJ2-3	many	TRBD2	18	TGCGCCAGCAGCCAGGAAGAAAAACTAGCGGGAGGCACAGATACGCAGTATTTT	CASSQEEKLAGGTDTQYF
TRBV14	TRBJ1-1	NA	TRBD1	15	TGTGCCAGCAGCAAACGGACAGGGTGGGACACTGAATCCTTCTTT	CASSKRTGWDTESFF
TRBV10-3	TRBJ2-5	many	NA	14	TGTGCCATCAGTGAGCCGGGGGTACGAGAGACCCAGTACTTC	CAISEPGVRETQYF
TRBV5-6	TRBJ1-2	many	NA	18	TGTGCCAGCAGCTTGTTCCGAGCCCGCTTCCTAAAAGACTATGGCTACACCTTC	CASSLFRARFLKDYGYTF
TRBV27	TRBJ1-5	many	NA	15	TGTGCCAGCAGTGGGCGCTTCGGGGGCAATCAGCCCCAGCATTTT	CASSGRFGGNQPQHF
TRBV7-9	TRBJ2-1	many	NA	13	TGTGCCAGCAGCAATCTGACCCACGGTGAGCAGTTCTTC	CASSNLTHGEQFF
TRBV7-9	TRBJ2-1	many	TRBD2	14	TGTGCCAGCCCTCGAGGCGGGAGAGTGAATGAGCAGTTCTTC	CASPRGGRVNEQFF
TRBV7-6	TRBJ2-1	many	TRBD2	18	TGTGCCAGCAGCTCTAGGACTAGCGGGAGTAGCTCCTACAATGAGCAGTTCTTC	CASSSRTSGSSSYNEQFF
TRBV29-1	TRBJ2-7	many	TRBD2	13	TGCAGCGTTGAAGTGGGGGGGTCCTACGAGCAGTACTTC	CSVEVGGSYEQYF
TRBV5-5	TRBJ1-5	many	NA	13	TGTGCCAGCAGCTTGAATCCTCATCAGCCCCAGCATTTT	CASSLNPHQPQHF